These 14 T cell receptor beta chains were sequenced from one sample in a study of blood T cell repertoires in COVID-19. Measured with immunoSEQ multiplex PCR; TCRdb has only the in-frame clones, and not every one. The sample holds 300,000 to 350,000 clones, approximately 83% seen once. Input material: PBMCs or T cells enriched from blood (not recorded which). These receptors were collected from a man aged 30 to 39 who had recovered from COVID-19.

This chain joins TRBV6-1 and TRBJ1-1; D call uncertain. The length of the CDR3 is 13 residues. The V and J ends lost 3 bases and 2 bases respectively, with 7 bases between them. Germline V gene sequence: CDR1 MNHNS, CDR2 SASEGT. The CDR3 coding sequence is TGTGCCAGCAGTGAGACTATCAACACTGAAGCTTTCTTT. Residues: CASSETINTEAFF.

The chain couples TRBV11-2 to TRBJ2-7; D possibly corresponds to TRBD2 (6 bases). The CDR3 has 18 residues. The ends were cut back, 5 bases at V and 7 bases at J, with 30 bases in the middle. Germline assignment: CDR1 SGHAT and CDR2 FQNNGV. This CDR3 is CASSDIYQLFGGSREQYF. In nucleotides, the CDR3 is TGTGCCAGCAGCGATATTTACCAATTATTCGGGGGATCGAGGGAGCAGTACTTC.

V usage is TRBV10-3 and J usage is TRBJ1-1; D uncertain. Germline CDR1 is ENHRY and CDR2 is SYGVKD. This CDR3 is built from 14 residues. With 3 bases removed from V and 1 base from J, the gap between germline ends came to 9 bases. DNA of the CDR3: TGTGCCATCAGTGATCGGGGTAAGAACACTGAAGCTTTCTTT. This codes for CAISDRGKNTEAFF.

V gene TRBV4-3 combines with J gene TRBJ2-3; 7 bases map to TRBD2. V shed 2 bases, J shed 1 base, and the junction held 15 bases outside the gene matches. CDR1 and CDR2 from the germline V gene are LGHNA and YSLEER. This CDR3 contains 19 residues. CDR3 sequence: CASSQTRRGMELRTDTQYF. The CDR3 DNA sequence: TGCGCCAGCAGCCAAACCCGGCGGGGGATGGAACTCCGCACAGATACGCAGTATTTT.

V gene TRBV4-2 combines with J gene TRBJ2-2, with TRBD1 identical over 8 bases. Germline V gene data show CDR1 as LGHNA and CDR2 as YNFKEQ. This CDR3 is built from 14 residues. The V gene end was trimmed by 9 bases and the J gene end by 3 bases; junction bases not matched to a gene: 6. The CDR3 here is CASQYRGDTGELFF. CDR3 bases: TGTGCCAGTCAGTACAGGGGGGACACCGGGGAGCTGTTTTTT.

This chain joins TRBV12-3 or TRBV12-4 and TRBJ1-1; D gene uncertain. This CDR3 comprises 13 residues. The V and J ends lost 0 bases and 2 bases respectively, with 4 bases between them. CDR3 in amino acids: CASSLAVNTEAFF. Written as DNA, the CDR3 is TGTGCCAGCAGTTTAGCCGTAAACACTGAAGCTTTCTTT.

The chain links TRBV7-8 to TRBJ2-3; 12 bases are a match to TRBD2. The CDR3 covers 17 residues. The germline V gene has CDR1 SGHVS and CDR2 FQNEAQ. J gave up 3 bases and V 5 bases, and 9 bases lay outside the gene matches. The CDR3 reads CASSPRSGTSGTDTQYF. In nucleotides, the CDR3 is TGTGCCAGCAGCCCACGGTCCGGGACTAGCGGGACAGATACGCAGTATTTT.

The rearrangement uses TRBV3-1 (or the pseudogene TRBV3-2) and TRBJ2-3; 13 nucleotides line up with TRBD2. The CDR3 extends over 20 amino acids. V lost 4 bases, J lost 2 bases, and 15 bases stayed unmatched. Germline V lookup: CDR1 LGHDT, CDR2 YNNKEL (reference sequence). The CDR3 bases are TGTGCCAGCAGCCCCGGGACTAGCGGGGCCGTACGCATCCCCACAGATACGCAGTATTTT. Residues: CASSPGTSGAVRIPTDTQYF.

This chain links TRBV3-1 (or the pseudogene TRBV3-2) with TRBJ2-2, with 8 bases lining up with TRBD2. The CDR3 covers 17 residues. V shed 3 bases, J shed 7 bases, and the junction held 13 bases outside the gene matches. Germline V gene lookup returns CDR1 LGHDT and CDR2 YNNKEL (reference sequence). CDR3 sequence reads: CASSHQDPGLAGGELFF. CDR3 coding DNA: TGTGCCAGCAGCCACCAAGATCCTGGACTAGCCGGCGGGGAGCTGTTTTTT.

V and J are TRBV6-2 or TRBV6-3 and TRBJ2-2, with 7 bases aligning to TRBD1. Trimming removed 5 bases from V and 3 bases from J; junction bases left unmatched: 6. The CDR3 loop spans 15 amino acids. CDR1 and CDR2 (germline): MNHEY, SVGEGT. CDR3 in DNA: TGTGCCAGCAGTAAACAGACAGGGTACACCGGGGAGCTGTTTTTT. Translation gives CASSKQTGYTGELFF.

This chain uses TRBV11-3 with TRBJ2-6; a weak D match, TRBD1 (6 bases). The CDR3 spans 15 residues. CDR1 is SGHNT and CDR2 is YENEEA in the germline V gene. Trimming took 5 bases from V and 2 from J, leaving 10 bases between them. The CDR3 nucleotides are TGTGCCAGCAGCATCACAGGGACTGGGGCCAACGTCCTGACTTTC. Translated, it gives CASSITGTGANVLTF.

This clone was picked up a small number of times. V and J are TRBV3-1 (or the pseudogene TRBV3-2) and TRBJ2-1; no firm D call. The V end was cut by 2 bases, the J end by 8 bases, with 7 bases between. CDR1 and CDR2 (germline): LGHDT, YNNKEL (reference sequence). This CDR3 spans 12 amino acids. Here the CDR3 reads CASSQRVHEQFF. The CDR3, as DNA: TGTGCCAGCAGCCAACGCGTCCATGAGCAGTTCTTC.

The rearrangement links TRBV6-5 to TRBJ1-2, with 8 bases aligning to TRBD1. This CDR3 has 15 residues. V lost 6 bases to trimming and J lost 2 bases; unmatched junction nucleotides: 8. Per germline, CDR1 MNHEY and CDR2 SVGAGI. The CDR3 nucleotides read TGTGCCAGCAGATTGGACAGGGCACTGAACTATGGCTACACCTTC. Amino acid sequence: CASRLDRALNYGYTF.

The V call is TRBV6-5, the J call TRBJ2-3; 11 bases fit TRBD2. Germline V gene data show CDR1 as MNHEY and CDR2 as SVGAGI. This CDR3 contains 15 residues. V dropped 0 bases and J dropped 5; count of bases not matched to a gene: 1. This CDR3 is CASSYSGTSGDTQYF. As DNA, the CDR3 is TGTGCCAGCAGTTACTCCGGGACTAGCGGAGATACGCAGTATTTT.